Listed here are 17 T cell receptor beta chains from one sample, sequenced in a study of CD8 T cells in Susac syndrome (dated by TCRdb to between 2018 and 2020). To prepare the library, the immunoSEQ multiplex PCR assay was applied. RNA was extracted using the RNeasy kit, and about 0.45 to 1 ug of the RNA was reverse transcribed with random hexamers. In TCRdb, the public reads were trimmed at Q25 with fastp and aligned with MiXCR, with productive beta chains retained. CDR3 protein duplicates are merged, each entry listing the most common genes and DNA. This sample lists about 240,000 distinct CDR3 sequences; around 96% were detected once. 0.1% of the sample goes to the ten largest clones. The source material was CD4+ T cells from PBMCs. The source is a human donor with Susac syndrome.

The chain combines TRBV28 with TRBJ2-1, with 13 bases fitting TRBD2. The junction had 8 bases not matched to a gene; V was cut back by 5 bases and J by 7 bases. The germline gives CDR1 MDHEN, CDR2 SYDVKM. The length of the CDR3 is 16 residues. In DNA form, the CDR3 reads TGTGCCAGCAGTCTAACTAGCGGGAGGGCAGGTAATGAGCAGTTCTTC. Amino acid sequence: CASSLTSGRAGNEQFF. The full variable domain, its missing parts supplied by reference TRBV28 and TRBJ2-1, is DVKVTQSSRYLVKRTGEKVFLECVQDMDHENMFWYRQDPGLGLRLIYFSYDVKMKEKGDIPEGYSVSREKKERFSLILESASTNQTSMYLCASSLTSGRAGNEQFFGPGTRLTVL.

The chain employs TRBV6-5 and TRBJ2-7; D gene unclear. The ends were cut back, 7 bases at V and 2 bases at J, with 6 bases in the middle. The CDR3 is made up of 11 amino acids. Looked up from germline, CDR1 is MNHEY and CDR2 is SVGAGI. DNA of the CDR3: TGTGCCAGCAAAACCACCTACGAGCAGTACTTC. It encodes CASKTTYEQYF.

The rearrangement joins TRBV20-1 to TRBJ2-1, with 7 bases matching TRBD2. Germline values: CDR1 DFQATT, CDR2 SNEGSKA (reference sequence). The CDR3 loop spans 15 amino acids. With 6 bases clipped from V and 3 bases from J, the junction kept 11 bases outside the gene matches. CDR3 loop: CSAPRGRSDYNEQFF. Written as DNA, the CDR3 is TGCAGTGCCCCGCGGGGGAGAAGCGACTACAATGAGCAGTTCTTC.

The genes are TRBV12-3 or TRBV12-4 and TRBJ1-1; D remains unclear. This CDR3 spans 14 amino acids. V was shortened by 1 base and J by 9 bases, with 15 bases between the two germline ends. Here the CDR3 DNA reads TGTGCCAGCAGTTTAGGCGGAGGTCAGATCCAAGCTTTCTTT. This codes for CASSLGGGQIQAFF.

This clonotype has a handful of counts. The CDR3 DNA is TGCAGCGCCCCCCTAGGGATGGACAGGTACGAGCAGTACTTC. This encodes CSAPLGMDRYEQYF. The V and J genes are TRBV20-1 and TRBJ2-7; 7 nucleotides line up with TRBD1. The CDR3 extends over 14 amino acids. The V gene's germline CDR1 is DFQATT and CDR2 SNEGSKA (reference sequence).

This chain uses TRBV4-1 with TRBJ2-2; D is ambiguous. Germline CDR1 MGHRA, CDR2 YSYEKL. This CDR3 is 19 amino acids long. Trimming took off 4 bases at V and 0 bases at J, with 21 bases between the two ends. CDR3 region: CASSPPVIPSSANTGELFF. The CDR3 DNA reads TGCGCCAGCAGCCCACCAGTCATACCGAGTTCCGCGAACACCGGGGAGCTGTTTTTT.

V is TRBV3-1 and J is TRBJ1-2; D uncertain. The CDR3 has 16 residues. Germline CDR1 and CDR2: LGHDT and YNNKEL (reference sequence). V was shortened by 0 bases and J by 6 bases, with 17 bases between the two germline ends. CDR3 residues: CASSQEDTLASNGYTF. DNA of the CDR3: TGTGCCAGCAGCCAAGAAGACACCCTCGCATCAAATGGCTACACCTTC.

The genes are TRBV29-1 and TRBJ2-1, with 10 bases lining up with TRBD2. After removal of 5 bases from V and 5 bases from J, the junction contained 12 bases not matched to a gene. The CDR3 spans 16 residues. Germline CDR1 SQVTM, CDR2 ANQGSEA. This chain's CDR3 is CSVKLPASGRDNEQFF. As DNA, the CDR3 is TGCAGCGTTAAACTTCCGGCTAGCGGGAGAGACAATGAGCAGTTCTTC.

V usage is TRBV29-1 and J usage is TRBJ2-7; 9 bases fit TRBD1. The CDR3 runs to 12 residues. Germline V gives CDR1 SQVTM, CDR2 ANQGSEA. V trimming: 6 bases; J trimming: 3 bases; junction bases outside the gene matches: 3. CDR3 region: CSVATGGYEQYF. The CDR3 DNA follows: TGCAGCGTCGCGACAGGGGGCTACGAGCAGTACTTC.

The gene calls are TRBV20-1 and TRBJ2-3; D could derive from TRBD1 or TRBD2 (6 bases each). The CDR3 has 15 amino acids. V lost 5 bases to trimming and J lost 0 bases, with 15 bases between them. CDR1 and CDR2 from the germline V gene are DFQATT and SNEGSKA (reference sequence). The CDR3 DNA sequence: TGCAGTGCTTCTTTCCCGGGGGCGAGCACAGATACGCAGTATTTT. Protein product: CSASFPGASTDTQYF.

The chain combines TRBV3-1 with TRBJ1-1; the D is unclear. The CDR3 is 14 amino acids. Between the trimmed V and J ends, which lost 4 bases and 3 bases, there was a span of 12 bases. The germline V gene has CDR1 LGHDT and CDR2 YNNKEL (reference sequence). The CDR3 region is CASSPPGLDTEAFF. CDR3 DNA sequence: TGTGCCAGCAGCCCCCCGGGATTGGACACTGAAGCTTTCTTT.

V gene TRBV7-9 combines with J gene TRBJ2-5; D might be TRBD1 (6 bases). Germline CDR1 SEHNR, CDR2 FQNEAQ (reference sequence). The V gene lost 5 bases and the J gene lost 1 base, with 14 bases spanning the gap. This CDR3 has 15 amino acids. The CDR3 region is CASSPRGGIQETQYF. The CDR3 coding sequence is TGTGCCAGCAGCCCCCGAGGGGGTATCCAAGAGACCCAGTACTTC.

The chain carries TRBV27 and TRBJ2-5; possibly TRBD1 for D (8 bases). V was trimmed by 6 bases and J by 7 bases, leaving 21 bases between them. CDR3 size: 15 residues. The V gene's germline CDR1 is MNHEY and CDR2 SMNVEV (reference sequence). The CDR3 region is CASRNDRGGRGTQYF. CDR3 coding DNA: TGTGCCAGCAGAAATGACAGGGGAGGGCGGGGGACCCAGTACTTC.

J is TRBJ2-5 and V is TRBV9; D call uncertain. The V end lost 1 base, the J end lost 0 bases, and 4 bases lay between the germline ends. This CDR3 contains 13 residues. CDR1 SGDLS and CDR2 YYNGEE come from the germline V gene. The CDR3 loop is CASSVLDQETQYF. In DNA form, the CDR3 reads TGTGCCAGCAGCGTATTAGACCAAGAGACCCAGTACTTC.

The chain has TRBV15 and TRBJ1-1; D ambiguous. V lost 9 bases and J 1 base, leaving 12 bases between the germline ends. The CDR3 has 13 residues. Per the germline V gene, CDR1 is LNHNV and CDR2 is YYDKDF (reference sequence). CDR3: CATRGRENTEAFF. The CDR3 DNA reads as TGTGCCACTCGGGGTAGGGAGAACACTGAAGCTTTCTTT. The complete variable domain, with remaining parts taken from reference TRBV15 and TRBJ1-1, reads DAMVIQNPRYQVTQFGKPVTLSCSQTLNHNVMYWYQQKSSQAPKLLFHYYDKDFNNEADTPDNFQSRRPNTSFCFLDIRSPGLGDTAMYLCATRGRENTEAFFGQGTRLTVV.

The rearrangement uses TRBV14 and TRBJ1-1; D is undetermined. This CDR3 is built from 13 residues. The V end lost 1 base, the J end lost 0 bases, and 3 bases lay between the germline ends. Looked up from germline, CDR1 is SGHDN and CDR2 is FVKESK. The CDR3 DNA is TGTGCCAGCAGCCAAGCTCTGAACACTGAAGCTTTCTTT. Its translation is CASSQALNTEAFF.

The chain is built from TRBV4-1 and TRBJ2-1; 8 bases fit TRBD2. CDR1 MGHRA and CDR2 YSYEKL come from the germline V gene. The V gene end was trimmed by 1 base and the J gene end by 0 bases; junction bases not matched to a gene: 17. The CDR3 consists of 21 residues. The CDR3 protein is CASSQGWGAGAIFRSYNEQFF. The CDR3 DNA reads TGCGCCAGCAGCCAAGGGTGGGGAGCGGGAGCTATCTTTCGCTCCTACAATGAGCAGTTCTTC.